The 32 T cell receptor beta chains below all came from one sample that was sequenced in a study of shared clonotypes between healthy human individuals. TCRdb's copy holds only in-frame clones and misses some; the assay was immunoSEQ multiplex PCR. This table has roughly 300,000 clones, over 75% appearing once. Specimen: memory CD8+ T cells sorted from blood. Sample subset: CD45RO+ cells pooled with CCR7-negative TemRA cells. These receptors all come from a man aged 18 to 30 in good health.

This clone was observed a handful of times. The V and J genes are TRBV4-3 and TRBJ1-2; 10 nucleotides match TRBD1. With V trimmed by 5 bases and J by 5 bases, 23 bases remained unmatched. The CDR3 consists of 20 residues. The germline CDR1 and CDR2 sequences are LGHNA and YSLEER. This CDR3 is CASSLGTGAELSGVEYGYTF. The CDR3 DNA reads as TGCGCCAGCAGCTTGGGGACAGGGGCTGAGTTGAGCGGCGTGGAGTATGGCTACACCTTC.

This sequence joins TRBV4-1 and TRBJ2-7; 11 positions agree with TRBD2. CDR3 length: 15 residues. The V gene end was trimmed by 0 bases and the J gene end by 5 bases; junction bases not matched to a gene: 3. Germline CDR1 and CDR2: MGHRA and YSYEKL. The CDR3 is CASSQETSGSHEQYF. CDR3 in DNA: TGCGCCAGCAGCCAAGAAACTAGCGGGAGTCACGAGCAGTACTTC.

DNA for the CDR3: TGTGCCAGCAGCCCCCCGACTGGGGCTCCCTACAATGAGCAGTTCTTC. Protein: CASSPPTGAPYNEQFF. The chain joins TRBV7-9 to TRBJ2-1, with D possibly matching TRBD1 (5 bases). Germline V CDR1 and CDR2: SEHNR, FQNEAQ (reference sequence). CDR3 length: 16 residues. Trimming took 5 bases from V and 2 from J, leaving 16 bases between them.

The chain is built from TRBV7-9 and TRBJ2-4; D perhaps matches TRBD1 (5 bases). Trimming removed 0 bases from V and 0 bases from J, with 15 bases in between. The CDR3 is made up of 18 amino acids. Germline V gives CDR1 SEHNR, CDR2 FQNEAQ (reference sequence). The CDR3 nucleotides read TGTGCCAGCAGCTTAGCGAAAAGGGCAGGGTCAGCCAAAAACATTCAGTACTTC. This sequence encodes CASSLAKRAGSAKNIQYF.

This chain links TRBV6-5 with TRBJ2-7; 7 nucleotides agree with TRBD1. V lost 4 bases to trimming and J lost 0 bases; unmatched junction nucleotides: 6. CDR1 and CDR2 (germline): MNHEY, SVGAGI. The CDR3 extends over 15 amino acids. CDR3 nucleotide sequence: TGTGCCAGCAGTTTGACAGGGCCGACCTCCTACGAGCAGTACTTC. Protein sequence: CASSLTGPTSYEQYF.

This clone showed up just a few times. The CDR3 reads CAWSPGQGAHEQYF. CDR3 coding DNA: TGTGCCTGGAGTCCGGGACAGGGGGCCCACGAGCAGTACTTC. The rearrangement links TRBV30 to TRBJ2-7; TRBD1 aligns across 12 bases. The germline V gene has CDR1 GTSNPN and CDR2 SVGIG (reference sequence). The CDR3 runs to 14 residues. Losses at the gene ends were 2 bases for V and 5 bases for J; bases not matched to a gene: 4.

V and J are TRBV9 and TRBJ1-1, with 10 bases that match TRBD1. The V gene's germline CDR1 is SGDLS and CDR2 YYNGEE. The CDR3 runs to 17 residues. Germline trimming cut 4 bases from V and 3 bases from J; bases unmatched to any gene: 12. CDR3 protein: CASSFNPGTGVDTEAFF. The CDR3 nucleotides are TGTGCCAGCAGCTTTAATCCCGGGACAGGGGTGGACACTGAAGCTTTCTTT. The variable domain in full, completed from reference TRBV9 and TRBJ1-1, reads DSGVTQTPKHLITATGQRVTLRCSPRSGDLSVYWYQQSLDQGLQFLIQYYNGEERAKGNILERFSAQQFPDLHSELNLSSLELGDSALYFCASSFNPGTGVDTEAFFGQGTRLTVV.

The rearrangement uses TRBV7-6 and TRBJ1-2; 8 nucleotides align to TRBD1. The CDR3 length is 18 residues. With V trimmed by 5 bases and J by 7 bases, 21 bases remained unmatched. Germline CDR1 is SGHVS and CDR2 is FNYEAQ. The CDR3 DNA sequence: TGTGCCAGCAGCCCCCGCATGGGCCGGGACAGGACTTTGGGTGGCTACACCTTC. Its protein product is CASSPRMGRDRTLGGYTF.

This clone was observed a handful of times. The sample contains more than one DNA sequence encoding this CDR3. This chain uses TRBV13 with TRBJ1-2; 8 nucleotides align to TRBD1. The CDR3 covers 15 residues. CDR1 and CDR2 (germline): PRHDT, FYEKMQ (reference sequence). J was trimmed by 3 bases and V by 0 bases; bases with no gene match: 3. The CDR3 sequence is CASSLGSGGDYGYTF. CDR3 sequence (DNA): TGTGCCAGCAGCTTAGGTTCAGGGGGCGACTATGGCTACACCTTC.

The V and J genes are TRBV5-8 and TRBJ1-5, with D tentatively TRBD1 (5 bases). V was clipped by 4 bases and J by 1 base, with 12 bases between them. Germline V gene data show CDR1 as SGHTS and CDR2 as YDEGEE. This CDR3 is 15 amino acids long. CDR3 sequence (DNA): TGTGCCAGCAGCCCACAGGACGGAAGCAATCAGCCCCAGCATTTT. Translating it yields CASSPQDGSNQPQHF.

The gene calls are TRBV10-2 and TRBJ2-7; 10 nucleotides line up with TRBD1. This CDR3 is 17 amino acids long. Looked up from germline, CDR1 is WSHSY and CDR2 is SAAADI. V was pared by 10 bases and J by 4 bases, with 19 bases of the junction left unmatched. CDR3 loop: CANTPGQGMKVLYEQYF. The CDR3 nucleotides read TGCGCCAACACCCCGGGACAGGGGATGAAGGTGTTGTACGAGCAGTACTTC.

V and J are TRBV21-1 and TRBJ2-7. TRBV21-1 is a pseudogene locus. The CDR3 runs to 14 residues. The CDR3 loop is CASGVSGSSYEQYF. In DNA form, the CDR3 reads TGTGCCAGCGGTGTGTCAGGGAGCTCCTACGAGCAGTACTTC.

CDR3 coding DNA: TGTGCCAGCAGTTACTCCGCCCTCGACGGCTTCGGCTACACCTTC. Its protein is CASSYSALDGFGYTF. The gene calls are TRBV6-6 and TRBJ1-2; D ambiguous. V was cut by 0 bases and J by 8 bases, with 16 bases left in between. The CDR3 runs 15 residues. Germline assignment: CDR1 MNHNY and CDR2 SVGAGI (reference sequence).

Turning to this clone: The identical CDR3 is also encoded by other nucleotide sequences in the sample. V and J are TRBV27 and TRBJ2-3; D is unresolved. The CDR3 has 11 amino acids. V was pared by 5 bases and J by 2 bases, with 2 bases between. The germline V gene has CDR1 MNHEY and CDR2 SMNVEV (reference sequence). CDR3 DNA: TGTGCCAGCAGTACCACAGATACGCAGTATTTT. Amino acid sequence: CASSTTDTQYF.

The gene calls are TRBV7-9 and TRBJ2-7; 8 bases map to TRBD2. The trim removed 1 base at V and 4 bases at J, leaving 6 bases unmatched. CDR1 SEHNR and CDR2 FQNEAQ come from the germline V gene (reference sequence). The CDR3 length is 15 residues. CDR3 in amino acids: CASSLGSGSEYEQYF. CDR3 bases: TGTGCCAGCAGCTTAGGGAGCGGGAGTGAGTACGAGCAGTACTTC.

The chain carries TRBV27 and TRBJ1-4, with unresolved D. The V gene's germline CDR1 is MNHEY and CDR2 SMNVEV (reference sequence). This CDR3 contains 13 residues. Trimming stripped 3 bases from V and 1 base from J, with 3 bases between. The CDR3 DNA reads TGTGCCAGCAGTTTCCTAACTAATGAAAAACTGTTTTTT. This translates into CASSFLTNEKLFF.

J is TRBJ2-1 and V is TRBV30, with D possibly being TRBD2 (7 bases). Germline V gene data show CDR1 as GTSNPN and CDR2 as SVGIG (reference sequence). The germline V and J ends were trimmed by 3 bases and 6 bases, with 18 bases remaining between them. The CDR3 loop spans 15 amino acids. CDR3 protein: CAWSLGAGRANEQFF. The CDR3 coding sequence is TGTGCCTGGAGCCTGGGGGCGGGGAGGGCCAATGAGCAGTTCTTC.

The V call is TRBV2, the J call TRBJ2-3; 9 nucleotides match TRBD1. Germline CDR1 SNHLY, CDR2 FYNNEI. V shed 4 bases, J shed 4 bases, and the junction held 12 bases outside the gene matches. The CDR3 length is 17 residues. In DNA form, the CDR3 reads TGTGCCAGCAGTGCATTGCCGGGACAGGGATTTCCAGATACGCAGTATTTT. This sequence encodes CASSALPGQGFPDTQYF. The full variable domain, completed using reference TRBV2 and TRBJ2-3, is EPEVTQTPSHQVTQMGQEVILRCVPISNHLYFYWYRQILGQKVEFLVSFYNNEISEKSEIFDDQFSVERPDGSNFTLKIRSTKLEDSAMYFCASSALPGQGFPDTQYFGPGTRLTVL.

The chain recombines TRBV13 with TRBJ2-3, with 8 bases identical to TRBD2. The CDR3 sequence is 17 residues long. Trimming removed 1 base from V and 4 bases from J; junction bases left unmatched: 10. Germline values: CDR1 PRHDT, CDR2 FYEKMQ (reference sequence). The CDR3 sequence: CASSLESGSFGADTQYF. The CDR3 region has the DNA TGTGCCAGCAGCTTAGAAAGCGGGAGCTTTGGTGCAGATACGCAGTATTTT.

The V and J genes are TRBV29-1 and TRBJ2-7, with D possibly TRBD1 on 6 matching bases. The germline V and J ends were trimmed by 5 bases and 0 bases, with 11 bases remaining between them. Germline values: CDR1 SQVTM, CDR2 ANQGSEA. The CDR3 spans 13 residues. CDR3 DNA sequence: TGCAGCGTTTTGGGGGACAACTCCTACGAGCAGTACTTC. Amino acids: CSVLGDNSYEQYF.

V and J are TRBV28 and TRBJ2-1; D gene ambiguous. The V gene's germline CDR1 is MDHEN and CDR2 SYDVKM. Deletions cut 7 bases from V and 7 bases from J, with 14 bases between. CDR3 size: 13 residues. The DNA of the CDR3 is TGTGCCAGCACCTTCGGGTATTTGAATGAGCAGTTCTTC. Residues: CASTFGYLNEQFF.

The chain has TRBV6-5 and TRBJ2-2; TRBD1 matches at 9 bases. This CDR3 spans 16 amino acids. V dropped 2 bases and J dropped 5; count of bases not matched to a gene: 6. Germline CDR1 and CDR2: MNHEY and SVGAGI. This chain's CDR3 is CASSYLDRGNTGELFF. The CDR3 DNA sequence: TGTGCCAGCAGTTACCTCGACAGGGGGAATACCGGGGAGCTGTTTTTT.

This rearrangement joins TRBV5-1 to TRBJ2-7; 11 positions agree with TRBD2. V dropped 0 bases and J dropped 0; count of bases not matched to a gene: 2. Germline V gives CDR1 SGHRS, CDR2 YFSETQ. The CDR3 length is 16 residues. The CDR3: CASSLDLAGGSYEQYF. The CDR3 region has the DNA TGCGCCAGCAGCTTGGATCTAGCGGGGGGCTCCTACGAGCAGTACTTC.

The gene calls are TRBV7-2 and TRBJ2-5; unclear D gene. The CDR3 contains 15 residues. Germline assignment: CDR1 SGHTA and CDR2 FQGNSA. Trimming removed 1 base at V and 4 bases at J, with 13 bases between. The CDR3 loop reads CASSLEFRSRETQYF. The CDR3 coding sequence is TGTGCCAGCAGCTTAGAATTTCGGAGTCGAGAGACCCAGTACTTC.

This sequence joins TRBV7-9 and TRBJ2-7; 7 bases fit TRBD1. CDR1 is SEHNR, CDR2 FQNEAQ, per germline (reference sequence). This CDR3 has 16 residues. Trimming cost V 2 bases and J 2 bases; bases outside gene matches: 9. The CDR3: CASSLQGTGTAYEQYF. For the CDR3, the DNA is TGTGCCAGCAGCTTACAAGGAACTGGGACAGCCTACGAGCAGTACTTC. The full variable domain, in which reference TRBV7-9 and TRBJ2-7 provide the parts outside the CDR3, is DTGVSQNPRHKITKRGQNVTFRCDPISEHNRLYWYRQTLGQGPEFLTYFQNEAQLEKSRLLSDRFSAERPKGSFSTLEIQRTEQGDSAMYLCASSLQGTGTAYEQYFGPGTRLTVT.

V usage is TRBV2 and J usage is TRBJ2-3, with D uncertain. Deletions cut 2 bases from V and 0 bases from J, with 9 bases between. The CDR3 extends over 15 amino acids. Per the germline V gene, CDR1 is SNHLY and CDR2 is FYNNEI. CDR3 sequence reads: CASSEPWASTDTQYF. The CDR3 DNA is TGTGCCAGCAGTGAACCATGGGCAAGCACAGATACGCAGTATTTT.

This chain links TRBV14 with TRBJ2-5, with D maybe TRBD1 (6 bases). The CDR3 covers 15 residues. CDR1 is SGHDN, CDR2 FVKESK, per germline. With 4 bases removed from V and 1 base from J, the gap between germline ends came to 13 bases. CDR3 loop: CASSLFADSQETQYF. CDR3 sequence (DNA): TGTGCCAGCAGCCTTTTCGCGGACAGCCAAGAGACCCAGTACTTC.

The chain carries TRBV10-3 and TRBJ2-7; TRBD1 is a possible D gene (6 bases). The CDR3 covers 15 residues. V was cut by 0 bases and J by 4 bases, with 13 bases left in between. Per germline, CDR1 ENHRY and CDR2 SYGVKD. CDR3 sequence (DNA): TGTGCCATCAGTGAGTCGACACAGGGAACATACGAGCAGTACTTC. This codes for CAISESTQGTYEQYF.

This chain uses TRBV6-5 with TRBJ2-1, with a weak D call TRBD2 (6 bases). Germline CDR1 is MNHEY and CDR2 is SVGAGI. The ends were cut back, 5 bases at V and 7 bases at J, with 9 bases in the middle. The CDR3 contains 12 residues. The CDR3 sequence: CASSDSGNEQFF. The CDR3, as DNA: TGTGCCAGCAGTGACAGCGGGAATGAGCAGTTCTTC.

This chain uses TRBV7-2 with TRBJ2-7, with D perhaps TRBD1 or TRBD2 (5 bases each). Germline loops: CDR1 SGHTA, CDR2 FQGNSA. Trimming shortened V by 6 bases and J by 3 bases, and 21 bases separated the two germline ends. The CDR3 consists of 16 residues. The CDR3: CASSSQMSGQVYEQYF. As DNA, the CDR3 is TGTGCCAGCAGTTCTCAAATGTCGGGGCAGGTCTACGAGCAGTACTTC.

The V call is TRBV5-6, the J call TRBJ2-2, with D hard to call. The V gene lost 3 bases and the J gene lost 4 bases, with 7 bases spanning the gap. The CDR3 covers 13 residues. Germline V gene data show CDR1 as SGHDT and CDR2 as YYEEEE. This CDR3 is CASSWGSTGELFF. The CDR3 nucleotides are TGTGCCAGCAGCTGGGGTTCCACCGGGGAGCTGTTTTTT.

The V gene is TRBV4-1, the J gene TRBJ2-7; TRBD1 matches 8 bases. From germline, CDR1 is MGHRA and CDR2 YSYEKL. CDR3 length: 15 residues. The V gene end was trimmed by 1 base and the J gene end by 3 bases; junction bases not matched to a gene: 5. CDR3 DNA sequence: TGCGCCAGCAGCCAAGTCGACAGGGGTGGCTACGAGCAGTACTTC. This codes for CASSQVDRGGYEQYF.